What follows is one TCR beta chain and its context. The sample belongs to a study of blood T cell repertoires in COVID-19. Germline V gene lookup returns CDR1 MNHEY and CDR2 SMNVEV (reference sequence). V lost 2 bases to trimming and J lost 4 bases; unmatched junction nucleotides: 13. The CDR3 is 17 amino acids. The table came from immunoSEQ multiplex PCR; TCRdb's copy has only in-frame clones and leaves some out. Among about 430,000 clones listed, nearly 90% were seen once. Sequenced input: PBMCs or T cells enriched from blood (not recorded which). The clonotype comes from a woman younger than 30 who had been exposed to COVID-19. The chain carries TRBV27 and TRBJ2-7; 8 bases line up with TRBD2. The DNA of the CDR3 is TGTGCCAGCAGTTTAGCGATTAGCGGGGCCCGTTCTTACGAGCAGTACTTC. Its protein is CASSLAISGARSYEQYF.